This T cell receptor beta chain is drawn from a study of identical twins. Study-wide points: High-abundance cord blood beta clonotypes had fewer insertions; memory repertoires showed none. With beta out-of-frame sequences, excess sharing by twins was weaker.

TCRdb reanalysed the 5' RACE reads using MiXCR and keeps one entry per CDR3 protein. Altogether under 250,000 distinct CDR3 sequences are present, more than 9.5% being singletons, with the ten largest covering about 3.9%. V lost 3 bases, J lost 10 bases, and 12 bases lay in between. This CDR3 has 12 residues. This clonotype was picked up a small number of times. Its target is not known. These data also formed part of another study, on yellow fever vaccine responses in identical twins. That work adds: Reported findings indicate that twins' vaccine T cell responses seemed partially convergent, partially personalized.

Sequenced sample: memory (CD45RO+) T cells sorted from blood. The TCR sequence derives from a young woman in good health. The chain is built from TRBV12-3 or TRBV12-4 and TRBJ1-1, with TRBD1 as a possible D gene (5 bases). CDR3 nucleotide sequence: TGTGCCAGCAGTTTCAGGGAGGGTCGAGCTTTCTTT. This gives the protein CASSFREGRAFF.